This T cell receptor beta chain was sequenced for a study of shared clonotypes between healthy human individuals. Study results and limitations: Generally, naive subsets came out with larger estimated richness than memory subsets.

Notes on this clone: Its antigen is still unknown.

TCRdb's table, derived via immunoSEQ multiplex PCR, lists solely in-frame clones and lacks some. The sample records 1.4 million to 1.5 million clones, roughly 96% being singletons. Germline V gene data show CDR1 as GTSNPN and CDR2 as SVGIG (reference sequence). V lost 2 bases to trimming and J lost 1 base, with 12 bases between them. This CDR3 is 14 amino acids long. The TCR sequence derives from a man aged 30 to 39 in good health. This chain links TRBV30 with TRBJ2-7, with D possibly being TRBD1 (6 bases). Sequenced: naive CD4+ T cells sorted from blood. Subset noted: CD45RA+ positively selected. The CDR3 protein is CAWSTGTPSYEQYF. The DNA of the CDR3 is TGTGCCTGGAGTACAGGGACGCCTTCCTACGAGCAGTACTTC.